The entry that follows covers one TCR beta chain sequence. This record belongs to a study of shared clonotypes between healthy human individuals. Naive CD8 cells comprised CD45RO-negative, CCR7-positively selected cells, excluding terminally differentiated effector memory CD45RA+ cells. This table comes from immunoSEQ multiplex PCR, and its TCRdb copy is limited to in-frame clones, with some not included. Of around 1,900,000 clones listed, about 94% are singletons. Germline lookup yields CDR1 LNHDA and CDR2 SQIVND (reference sequence). CDR3 length: 12 residues. V dropped 8 bases and J dropped 2; count of bases not matched to a gene: 0.

Sequencing input: naive CD8+ T cells from PBMCs. The V call is TRBV19, the J call TRBJ2-7; 10 bases agree with TRBD1. This receptor was identified in a man aged 18-30 years in good health. Some clones in this sample may be carry-over from other donors' samples. CDR3 bases: TGTGCCAGTGGACAGGGGGCCTACGAGCAGTACTTC. Translating gives CASGQGAYEQYF. Full variable domain (remainder filled in from reference TRBV19 and TRBJ2-7): DGGITQSPKYLFRKEGQNVTLSCEQNLNHDAMYWYRQDPGQGLRLIYYSQIVNDFQKGDIAEGYSVSREKKESFPLTVTSAQKNPTAFYLCASGQGAYEQYFGPGTRLTVT.